Shown below are 20 T cell receptor beta chains from a single sample sequenced in a study of monozygotic twins with inflammatory bowel disease. TCRdb re-called the 5' RACE reads; every CDR3 protein appears as one record, without DNA. Its clone listing holds 300,000 to 400,000 distinct CDR3 sequences. The sample was blood. All receptors come from a human donor with ulcerative colitis or Crohn's disease, or a healthy co-twin of an affected twin (not recorded which).

The V and J genes are TRBV2 and TRBJ2-1; TCRdb selects TRBD1, and the lack of DNA leaves this call unchecked. This CDR3 is 13 amino acids long. The germline gives CDR1 SNHLY, CDR2 FYNNEI. CDR3 in amino acids: CASARSGGNEQFF.

This sequence joins TRBV7-9 and TRBJ2-3. The V gene's germline CDR1 is SEHNR and CDR2 FQNEAQ (reference sequence). This CDR3 contains 12 residues. CDR3 region: CASSLTGTSQYF.

The genes are TRBV5-1 and TRBJ2-7; TCRdb lists TRBD2, though no DNA is available to test this call. CDR1 SGHRS and CDR2 YFSETQ come from the germline V gene. The CDR3 length is 15 residues. The CDR3 loop is CASSLAVAATYEQYF.

The chain employs TRBV5-1 and TRBJ2-7. Germline CDR1 and CDR2: SGHRS and YFSETQ. The CDR3 is 16 residues long. CDR3: CASSQSLGVNSYEQYF.

This rearrangement joins TRBV7-6 to TRBJ2-5; with no DNA, the TCRdb D assignment of TRBD2 cannot be verified. This CDR3 spans 13 amino acids. Germline lookup yields CDR1 SGHVS and CDR2 FNYEAQ. CDR3 amino acids: CASRSPLQETQYF.

The gene calls are TRBV27 and TRBJ2-1; the TRBD2 assignment by TCRdb is unverifiable without DNA. The CDR3 spans 16 residues. CDR1 is MNHEY and CDR2 is SMNVEV in the germline V gene (reference sequence). The CDR3 loop reads CASSLSSAGGSNEQFF.

This chain links TRBV5-6 with TRBJ2-1. The CDR3 sequence is 16 residues long. CDR1 SGHDT and CDR2 YYEEEE come from the germline V gene. The CDR3 is CASSRAVGILGNEQFF.

The V and J genes are TRBV14 and TRBJ2-2. This CDR3 has 13 residues. Germline assignment: CDR1 SGHDN and CDR2 FVKESK. The CDR3 protein is CASSQGFAGELFF.

The chain employs TRBV5-1 and TRBJ2-5. The CDR3 runs 15 residues. The germline V gene encodes CDR1 SGHRS and CDR2 YFSETQ. CDR3 sequence: CASSLARAGQETQYF.

The V gene is TRBV7-9, the J gene TRBJ1-1. From germline, CDR1 is SEHNR and CDR2 FQNEAQ (reference sequence). The CDR3 runs to 13 residues. The CDR3 loop reads CASSLERWTEAFF.

The J gene is TRBJ2-7, the V gene TRBV3-1; without DNA, the TCRdb call of TRBD2 cannot be checked. The germline V gene encodes CDR1 LGHDT and CDR2 YNNKEL (reference sequence). This CDR3 has 14 amino acids. CDR3: CASTRDSSTYEQYF.

The rearrangement links TRBV15 to TRBJ2-3; TCRdb reports TRBD1, a call that lacks DNA to check it against. Germline V gene lookup returns CDR1 LNHNV and CDR2 YYDKDF (reference sequence). The CDR3 is 14 residues long. The chain's CDR3 is CATSRDRAKDTQYF.

The rearrangement joins TRBV29-1 to TRBJ2-3; the D call from TCRdb, TRBD2, cannot be confirmed without DNA. The germline V gene has CDR1 SQVTM and CDR2 ANQGSEA. The CDR3 totals 15 residues. Here the CDR3 reads CSVRSASGRADTQYF.

The chain uses TRBV12-3 or TRBV12-4 and TRBJ2-7; the TCRdb call, TRBD1, lacks DNA for checking. This CDR3 spans 18 amino acids. The CDR3 here is CASSLRTGVLVPDYEQYF.

The chain is built from TRBV5-1 and TRBJ1-1; TCRdb lists TRBD1, though no DNA is available to test this call. This CDR3 comprises 14 residues. CDR1 and CDR2 (germline): SGHRS, YFSETQ. CDR3 protein: CASSPDRVWTEAFF.

The J gene is TRBJ2-1, the V gene TRBV20-1; TCRdb's assignment of TRBD2 cannot be checked, as there is no DNA. There are 13 residues in the CDR3. Germline V gene sequence: CDR1 DFQATT, CDR2 SNEGSKA (reference sequence). CDR3 protein: CSAVSGNYNEQFF.

The chain recombines TRBV28 with TRBJ1-1. The V gene's germline CDR1 is MDHEN and CDR2 SYDVKM. This CDR3 region has 14 residues. This CDR3 is CASSLSGKTTEAFF.

This chain connects TRBV14 to TRBJ2-2; checking the TCRdb D call of TRBD2 is not possible without DNA. The CDR3 totals 17 residues. Germline CDR1 and CDR2: SGHDN and FVKESK. The CDR3 region is CASSPTTGTLYTGELFF.

The rearrangement joins TRBV20-1 to TRBJ2-1; TCRdb proposes TRBD1, but this gene call is untestable without DNA. This CDR3 region has 14 residues. The V gene's germline CDR1 is DFQATT and CDR2 SNEGSKA (reference sequence). CDR3 sequence reads: CSATTLGQGSEQFF.

The CDR3: CASMPGGSAGELFF. The chain has TRBV5-1 and TRBJ2-2; TCRdb designates TRBD1, a call that cannot be tested without DNA. The germline CDR1 and CDR2 sequences are SGHRS and YFSETQ. The CDR3 is 14 residues long.